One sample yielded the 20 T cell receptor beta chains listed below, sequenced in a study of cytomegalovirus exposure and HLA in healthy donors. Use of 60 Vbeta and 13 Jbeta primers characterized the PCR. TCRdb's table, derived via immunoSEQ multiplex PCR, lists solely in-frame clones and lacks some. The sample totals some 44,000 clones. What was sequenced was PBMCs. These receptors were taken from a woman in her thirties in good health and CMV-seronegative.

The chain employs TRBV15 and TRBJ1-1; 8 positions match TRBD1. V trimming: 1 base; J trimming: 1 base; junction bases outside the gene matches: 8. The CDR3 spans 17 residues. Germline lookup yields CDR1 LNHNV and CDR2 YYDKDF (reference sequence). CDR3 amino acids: CATSRGGGQGENTEAFF. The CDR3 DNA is TGTGCCACCAGCAGAGGGGGCGGACAGGGAGAGAACACTGAAGCTTTCTTT. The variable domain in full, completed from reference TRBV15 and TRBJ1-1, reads DAMVIQNPRYQVTQFGKPVTLSCSQTLNHNVMYWYQQKSSQAPKLLFHYYDKDFNNEADTPDNFQSRRPNTSFCFLDIRSPGLGDTAMYLCATSRGGGQGENTEAFFGQGTRLTVV.

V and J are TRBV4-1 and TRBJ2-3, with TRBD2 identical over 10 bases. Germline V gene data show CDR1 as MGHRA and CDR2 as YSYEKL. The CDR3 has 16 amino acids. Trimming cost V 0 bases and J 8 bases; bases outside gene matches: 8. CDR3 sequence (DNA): TGCGCCAGCAGCCAAGATTCCAGCGGGAGGGTGGGTACGCAGTATTTT. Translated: CASSQDSSGRVGTQYF.

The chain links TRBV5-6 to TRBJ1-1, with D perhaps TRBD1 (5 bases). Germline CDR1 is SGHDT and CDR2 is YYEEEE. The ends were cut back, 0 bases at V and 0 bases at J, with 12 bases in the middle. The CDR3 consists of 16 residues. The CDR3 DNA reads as TGTGCCAGCAGCTTGGGCCTTGGGGGGATGAACACTGAAGCTTTCTTT. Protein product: CASSLGLGGMNTEAFF.

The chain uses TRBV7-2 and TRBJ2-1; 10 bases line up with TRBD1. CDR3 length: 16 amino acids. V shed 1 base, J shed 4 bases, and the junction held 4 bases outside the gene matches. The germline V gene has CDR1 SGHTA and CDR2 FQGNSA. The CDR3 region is CASSLGGQGLYNEQFF. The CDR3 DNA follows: TGTGCCAGCAGCTTAGGGGGACAGGGGCTTTACAATGAGCAGTTCTTC. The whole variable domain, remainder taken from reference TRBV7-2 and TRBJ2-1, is GAGVSQSPSNKVTEKGKDVELRCDPISGHTALYWYRQSLGQGLEFLIYFQGNSAPDKSGLPSDRFSAERTGGSVSTLTIQRTQQEDSAVYLCASSLGGQGLYNEQFFGPGTRLTVL.

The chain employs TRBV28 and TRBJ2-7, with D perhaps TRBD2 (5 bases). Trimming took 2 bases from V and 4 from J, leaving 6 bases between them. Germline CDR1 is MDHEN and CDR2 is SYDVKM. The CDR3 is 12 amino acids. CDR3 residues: CASSLPGYEQYF. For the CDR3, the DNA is TGTGCCAGCAGTTTACCGGGATACGAGCAGTACTTC.

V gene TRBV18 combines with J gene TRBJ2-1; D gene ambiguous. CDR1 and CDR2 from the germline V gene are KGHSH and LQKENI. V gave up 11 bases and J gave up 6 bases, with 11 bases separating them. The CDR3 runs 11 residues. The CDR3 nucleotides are TGTGCCTCTGAGGCCGTCAATGAGCAGTTCTTC. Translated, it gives CASEAVNEQFF.

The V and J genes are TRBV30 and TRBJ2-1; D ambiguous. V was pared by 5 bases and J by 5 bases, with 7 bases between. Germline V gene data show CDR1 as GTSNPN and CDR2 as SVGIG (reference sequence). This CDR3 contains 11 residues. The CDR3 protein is CAWDKDNEQFF. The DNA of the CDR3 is TGTGCCTGGGACAAAGACAATGAGCAGTTCTTC.

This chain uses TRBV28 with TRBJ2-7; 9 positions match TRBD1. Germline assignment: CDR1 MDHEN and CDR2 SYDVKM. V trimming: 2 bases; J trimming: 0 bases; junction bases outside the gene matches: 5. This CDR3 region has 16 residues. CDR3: CASSLPDRGSSYEQYF. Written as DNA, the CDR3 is TGTGCCAGCAGTTTACCCGACAGGGGGTCCTCCTACGAGCAGTACTTC.

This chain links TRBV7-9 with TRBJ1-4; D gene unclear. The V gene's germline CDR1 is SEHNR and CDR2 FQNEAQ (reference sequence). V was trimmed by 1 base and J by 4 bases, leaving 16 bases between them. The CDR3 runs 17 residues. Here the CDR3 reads CASSLGQATALNEKLFF. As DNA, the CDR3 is TGTGCCAGCAGCTTAGGCCAGGCGACGGCACTTAATGAAAAACTGTTTTTT.

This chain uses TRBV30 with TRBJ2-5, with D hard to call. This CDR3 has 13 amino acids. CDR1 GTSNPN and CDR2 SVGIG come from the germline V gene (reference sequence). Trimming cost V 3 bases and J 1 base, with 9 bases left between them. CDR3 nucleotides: TGTGCCTGGAGCCGAGATAGCCAAGAGACCCAGTACTTC. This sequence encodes CAWSRDSQETQYF.

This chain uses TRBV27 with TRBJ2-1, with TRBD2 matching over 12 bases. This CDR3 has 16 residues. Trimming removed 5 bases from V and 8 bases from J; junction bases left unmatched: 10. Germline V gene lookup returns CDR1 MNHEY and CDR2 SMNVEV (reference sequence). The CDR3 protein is CASSRRLAGERDEQFF. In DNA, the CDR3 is TGTGCCAGCAGTCGACGACTAGCGGGAGAGAGGGATGAGCAGTTCTTC.

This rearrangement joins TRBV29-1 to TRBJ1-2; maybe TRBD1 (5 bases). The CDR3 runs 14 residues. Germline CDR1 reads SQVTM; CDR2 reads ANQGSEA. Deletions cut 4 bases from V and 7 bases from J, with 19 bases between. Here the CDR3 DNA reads TGCAGCGTTGTGACAGAATACGTTGTTCTTGGCTACACCTTC. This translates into CSVVTEYVVLGYTF.

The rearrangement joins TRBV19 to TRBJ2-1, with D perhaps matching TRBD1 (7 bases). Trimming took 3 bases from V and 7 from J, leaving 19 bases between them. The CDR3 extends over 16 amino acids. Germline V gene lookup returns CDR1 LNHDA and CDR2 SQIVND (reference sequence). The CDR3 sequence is CASSIPETGRHNEQFF. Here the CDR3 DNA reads TGTGCCAGTAGTATTCCCGAGACAGGGAGGCATAATGAGCAGTTCTTC. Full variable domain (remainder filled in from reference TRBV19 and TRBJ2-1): DGGITQSPKYLFRKEGQNVTLSCEQNLNHDAMYWYRQDPGQGLRLIYYSQIVNDFQKGDIAEGYSVSREKKESFPLTVTSAQKNPTAFYLCASSIPETGRHNEQFFGPGTRLTVL.

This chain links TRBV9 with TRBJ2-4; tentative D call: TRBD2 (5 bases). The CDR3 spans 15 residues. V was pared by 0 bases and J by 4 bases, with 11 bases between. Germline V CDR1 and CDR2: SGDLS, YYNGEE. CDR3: CASSVAPGGKNIQYF. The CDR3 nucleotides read TGTGCCAGCAGCGTAGCCCCTGGCGGGAAAAACATTCAGTACTTC.

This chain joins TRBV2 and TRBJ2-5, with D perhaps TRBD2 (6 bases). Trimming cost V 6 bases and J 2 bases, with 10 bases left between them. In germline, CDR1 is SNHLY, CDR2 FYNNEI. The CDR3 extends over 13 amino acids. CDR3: CASREGFQETQYF. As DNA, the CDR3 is TGTGCCAGCAGGGAGGGATTTCAAGAGACCCAGTACTTC.

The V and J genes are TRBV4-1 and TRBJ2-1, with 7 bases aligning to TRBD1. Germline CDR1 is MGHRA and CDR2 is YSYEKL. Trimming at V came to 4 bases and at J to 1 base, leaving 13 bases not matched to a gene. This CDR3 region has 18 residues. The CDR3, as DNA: TGCGCCAGCAGCCGCCAGGGGGTCTGGGCCGTTTCCTACAATGAGCAGTTCTTC. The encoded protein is CASSRQGVWAVSYNEQFF.

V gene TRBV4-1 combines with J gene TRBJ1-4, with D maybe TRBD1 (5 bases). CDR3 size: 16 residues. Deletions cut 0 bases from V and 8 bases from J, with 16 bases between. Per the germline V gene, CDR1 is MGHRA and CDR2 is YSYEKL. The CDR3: CASSQELAGRWEKLFF. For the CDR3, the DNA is TGCGCCAGCAGCCAAGAGTTGGCGGGGCGATGGGAAAAACTGTTTTTT.

The CDR3 sequence is CASSYSTGYEQFF. The CDR3 DNA sequence: TGTGCCAGCAGTTACTCCACAGGTTATGAGCAGTTCTTC. The chain has TRBV6-5 and TRBJ2-1, with D tentatively TRBD1 (5 bases). With 0 bases removed from V and 8 bases from J, the gap between germline ends came to 8 bases. The CDR3 consists of 13 residues. The V gene's germline CDR1 is MNHEY and CDR2 SVGAGI.

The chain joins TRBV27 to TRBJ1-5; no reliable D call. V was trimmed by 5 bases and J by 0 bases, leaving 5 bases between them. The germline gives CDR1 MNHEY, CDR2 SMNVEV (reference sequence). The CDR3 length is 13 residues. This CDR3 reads CASSPHSNQPQHF. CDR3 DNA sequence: TGTGCCAGCAGTCCCCATAGCAATCAGCCCCAGCATTTT.

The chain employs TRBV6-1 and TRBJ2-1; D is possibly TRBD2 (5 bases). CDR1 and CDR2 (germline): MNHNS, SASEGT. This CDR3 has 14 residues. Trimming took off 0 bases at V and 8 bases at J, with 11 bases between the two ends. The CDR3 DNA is TGTGCCAGCAGTGAAGCTTACGGGGTCGATGAGCAGTTCTTC. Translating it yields CASSEAYGVDEQFF.